These 10 T cell receptor beta chains came from one sample sequenced in a study of T-cell memory formation after mild COVID-19. TCRdb independently ran MiXCR on the 5' RACE reads; one entry per CDR3 protein. Of roughly 130,000 distinct CDR3 sequences detected, roughly 15% appear once; the ten largest clones hold about 15%. Sequenced material: PBMCs or a T cell subset sorted from them (not recorded which). The receptors were sampled from an adult woman who had mild COVID-19 (a few samples of this study predate the infection). Cell type and time point are not known.

The chain links TRBV19 to TRBJ2-7; possibly TRBD2 for D (7 bases). This CDR3 is built from 14 residues. With 8 bases removed from V and 2 bases from J, the gap between germline ends came to 16 bases. In germline, CDR1 is LNHDA, CDR2 SQIVND (reference sequence). CDR3 DNA sequence: TGTGCCAGTCAACAGGGAGGGGAGACCTACGAGCAGTACTTC. Translation gives CASQQGGETYEQYF.

The chain links TRBV5-5 to TRBJ1-2; D is undetermined. Germline lookup yields CDR1 SGHKS and CDR2 YYEKEE (reference sequence). The CDR3 has 13 amino acids. V lost 0 bases and J 8 bases, leaving 11 bases between the germline ends. The CDR3, as DNA: TGTGCCAGCAGCTTGGATTGTCCGGGAGGCTACACCTTC. This codes for CASSLDCPGGYTF.

The J gene is TRBJ2-2, the V gene TRBV19; D is undetermined. V shed 2 bases and J shed 5 bases, with 0 bases lying between them. This CDR3 is 11 amino acids long. The germline gives CDR1 LNHDA, CDR2 SQIVND (reference sequence). This chain's CDR3 is CASSITGELFF. The CDR3 coding sequence is TGTGCCAGTAGTATAACCGGGGAGCTGTTTTTT.

This chain's CDR3 is CASSLEGWQNTEAFF. CDR3 bases: TGTGCCAGCAGCTTAGAAGGTTGGCAGAACACTGAAGCTTTCTTT. The chain carries TRBV7-2 and TRBJ1-1; no firm D call. Per germline, CDR1 SGHTA and CDR2 FQGNSA. The CDR3 totals 15 residues. V lost 1 base and J 1 base, leaving 10 bases between the germline ends.

The chain has TRBV12-3 or TRBV12-4 and TRBJ1-1, with D maybe TRBD1 (6 bases). V gave up 2 bases and J gave up 1 base, with 11 bases separating them. The CDR3 extends over 15 amino acids. CDR3 bases: TGTGCCAGCAGTTTACGTCCGACAGGGAACACTGAAGCTTTCTTT. Amino acid sequence: CASSLRPTGNTEAFF.

The chain's CDR3 is CASSVAGTASTDTQYF. In nucleotides, the CDR3 is TGTGCCAGCAGCGTAGCTGGGACGGCTAGCACAGATACGCAGTATTTT. This chain uses TRBV9 with TRBJ2-3; D might be TRBD1 or TRBD2, each matching 5 bases. This CDR3 region has 16 residues. Trimming took off 0 bases at V and 0 bases at J, with 11 bases between the two ends. Germline V gene sequence: CDR1 SGDLS, CDR2 YYNGEE.

The V call is TRBV20-1, the J call TRBJ2-1; D is possibly TRBD1 or TRBD2 (5 bases each). The CDR3 spans 12 residues. Trimming shortened V by 7 bases and J by 6 bases, and 13 bases separated the two germline ends. Germline CDR1 DFQATT, CDR2 SNEGSKA (reference sequence). The CDR3 is CSGPGPINEQFF. CDR3 in DNA: TGCAGTGGACCGGGACCGATCAATGAGCAGTTCTTC.

The chain employs TRBV6-2 or TRBV6-3 and TRBJ2-1; tentatively, D is TRBD2 (6 bases). The CDR3 is 16 residues long. CDR1 is MNHEY, CDR2 SVGEGT, per germline. Trimming took off 5 bases at V and 1 base at J, with 15 bases between the two ends. CDR3 in DNA: TGTGCCAGCAGTGAACCGAGCGGGCCTTCCTACAATGAGCAGTTCTTC. Translating it yields CASSEPSGPSYNEQFF.

This chain connects TRBV24-1 to TRBJ2-3; D may be TRBD1 (6 bases). Looked up from germline, CDR1 is KGHDR and CDR2 is SFDVKD. CDR3 length: 13 residues. Trimming removed 9 bases at V and 2 bases at J, with 11 bases between. CDR3 DNA sequence: TGTGCCACCTTAGGACAGTCCACAGATACGCAGTATTTT. Translating it yields CATLGQSTDTQYF.

This clonotype has more than one count but fewer than ten. This chain uses TRBV7-6 with TRBJ2-3; TRBD1 might be the D (5 bases). Germline lookup yields CDR1 SGHVS and CDR2 FNYEAQ. V lost 5 bases and J lost 0, with 12 bases in between. There are 15 residues in the CDR3. CDR3 sequence (DNA): TGTGCCAGCAGCGCGACAGCAACTAGCACAGATACGCAGTATTTT. Its translation is CASSATATSTDTQYF.